This record covers a single T cell receptor (beta chain). The antigen it recognizes is unknown. No base-level quality is on record; no much larger clone is a single base apart. The protocol used for the library was the immunoSEQ multiplex PCR assay. For the multiplex PCR, a mixture combining 60 forward primers for TCR Vbeta segments and 13 reverse primers for TCR Jbeta segments was used. The CDR3 region of rearranged TCR beta genes was amplified from genomic DNA with a multiplex PCR assay. The amplified TCR beta libraries were sequenced on the Illumina HiSeq System as 87-base-pair reads. Per the authors' processing: A later analysis counted tens of millions of unique TCR beta chains across the 666 repertoires, and roughly 10 million of these chains were shared by at least two donors. A nearest-neighbor algorithm error-corrected the raw reads and collapsed the reads into unique sequences, merging closely related sequences to remove PCR and sequencing errors. Alignment of CDR3 sequences to IMGT reference sequences was used to assign V, D and J gene segments. For a sequence to be retained, a match of at least six nucleotides was required to both a V gene segment and a J gene segment. Rearrangements were called productive when the CDR3 lacked stop codons and stayed in frame with V and J; all others were non-productive. CDR3 was defined according to IMGT convention as the region running from the second conserved V-encoded cysteine to the conserved J-encoded phenylalanine. In an earlier analysis of around 640 of the donors, sequences lacking an unambiguous match to a single V gene segment were excluded. In an earlier analysis of approximately 500 of the donors, a V segment was called functional when productive rearrangements were above 56.7%, and segregating when the standard deviation between donors exceeded 5%. A statistical classification framework was developed to diagnose cytomegalovirus status using the catalog of TCR beta chain sequences. In a later analysis, V and J genes were assigned by comparing TCR nucleotide sequences against IMGT/GENE-DB human TR gene sequences. A later analysis assigned CDR3 sequences and most-parsimonious VDJ recombination scenarios with the TCRdist pipeline. In a later analysis, every TCR beta chain was defined by the combination of its CDR3 amino acid sequence and its V-gene family, and reads without a unique V-gene family were dropped. In a later analysis, fewer than 600 highly shared, low-generation-probability nucleotide sequences were removed to address suspected cross-contamination and a sequencing artifact. A later analysis calculated a clonal expansion index for each public chain from normalized within-repertoire ranks of inferred template counts. In a later analysis, generation probabilities were computed with a VDJ recombination model fitted to out-of-frame rearrangements, and the resulting probabilities were checked against IGoR. A later analysis scored TCR-TCR, TCR-HLA and TCR-CMV co-occurrence with hypergeometric tests, applying a repertoire-size bias correction to TCR pairs. False discovery rates were estimated in a later analysis by permuting HLA or CMV assignments 20 times. In a later analysis, co-occurring TCRs were grouped with DBSCAN, and TCRdist sequence similarity was added when clustering was performed within HLA-allele-positive subsets. Co-occurrence clustering excluded repertoires with fewer than 30,000 or more than 120,000 public chains, plus five with anomalous nucleotide sharing. The table comes from immuneACCESS by way of TCRdb, which keeps in-frame sequences with V and J called. Part of the clones is missing from these tables; in studies checked, under half for an unresolved V gene and the rest for unknown reasons. Clone size and V and J calls were adopted from that table, with D and trimming inferred from the DNA. This sample is represented by 59,000 or so clones; 65% to 90% of them were singletons. Of the sample, around 10% is held by the ten largest clones.

The germline V gene yields SGHTA for CDR1 and FQGNSA for CDR2. Ends trimmed: V by 2 bases, J by 4 bases; bases unmatched to a gene: 14. The CDR3 runs 19 amino acids, cysteine and phenylalanine included. Here the CDR3 DNA is all that survives: 57 bases in frame from base 1. These data belong to a study of cytomegalovirus exposure and HLA in healthy donors (dated 2017 in TCRdb). In terms of the full investigation: An earlier analysis of several hundred of the donors reported 276 Gb of sequence data and around 110 million unique TCR beta sequences obtained from 180 million or so T cells. An early release covering some 640 HLA-typed donors comprised 250 to 350 gigabases of sequencing data and 85 million to 100 million unique TCR sequences. Among the 398 genotyped donors, about 83% belonged to the genetic ancestry cluster associated with self-reported Caucasian donors. The study was designed to test whether signatures of past pathogen exposure could be identified by cataloging public T cell receptors. The study profiled the T cell repertoires of about 720 subjects by immunosequencing and related them to cytomegalovirus serostatus. A separate validation cohort of roughly 110 different subjects was used in addition to the approximately 610-subject first cohort. High-throughput TCR immunosequencing, statistical association of individual TCRs with disease status, and machine learning were combined to predict cytomegalovirus infection status. A later analysis re-analyzed previously published TCR beta repertoires from roughly 600 donors and added high-resolution HLA genotyping to study TCR occurrence patterns. Rather than drawing on any new phenotypic data, the later analysis identified candidate immune exposures from TCR beta sequences and the way those sequences occurred across donors. In an earlier analysis of over 550 of the donors, high-throughput TCR beta sequencing was used to judge whether each TCR beta V gene segment behaved as functional or pseudogenic. Donor age, sex, ethnicity and CMV serostatus were collected together with the repertoire data. A later genetic analysis took genome-wide SNP genotypes for about 55% of the 666 donors and used that subset as a discovery cohort. Every repertoire in the discovery cohort had been generated on one and the same sequencing platform. Both class I and class II loci were covered by HLA typing, at four-digit resolution. The number of typed donors differed by locus: roughly 629-640 for A, B, C, DRB1 and DQB1; approximately 540 for DQA1; some 590 for DPA1; and some 450 for DPB1. Roughly five DR-DQ haplotypes were treated as single units for association and clustering because of strong linkage in the cohort. Across roughly 420 genotyped donors of the cohort, an average of approximately 220,000 unique TCR beta nucleotide sequences per donor were sequenced, and about a sixth of those sequences were non-productive. Overall study outcomes, separate from this receptor: While some public TCRs were present in many individuals, most TCR sequences turned up only very rarely across donors. In a later genetic analysis, a missense DCLRE1C variant was associated with V-gene and J-gene trimming of TCR beta chains, and the association was replicated in an independent cohort. Sequencing depth was assumed to be roughly uniform across donors in the presence/absence analyses, though that assumption may not hold. When HLA alleles, especially DR and DQ, strongly co-occurred, attributing TCR associations to individual alleles was difficult. According to a later analysis, most CMV-associated TCR beta chains appeared to be HLA-restricted, and the HLA associations seemed to be driven largely by CMV exposure. Linkage disequilibrium might explain the correlated functional status among segregating V segments, but an unknown experimental factor could not be ruled out. The only immune exposure information available for the cohort was CMV serostatus. A later genetic analysis reported fewer N-insertions in productive TCRs among donors in an Asian-associated ancestry cluster than the 666-donor mean. A further reported finding was that TCR beta sequences accurately predicted the HLA-A and HLA-B alleles for most subjects in the first cohort. The earlier analysis of approximately 560 of the donors excluded over 15 rarely observed V segments, including chromosome 9 orphons, because counts were too low. Only TCR beta chains were sequenced in this cohort, and the absence of alpha or paired-chain data limited detectable features. Because the 87-base-pair reads could not distinguish some IMGT-functional V segments, including TRBV6-2 and TRBV6-3, those segments were excluded. Specific HLA alleles were associated with 18,000 or so TCR beta sequences at a false discovery rate of 0.05 in a later analysis. Several of the top co-occurrence clusters appeared to be linked to parvovirus B19, influenza, CMV and Epstein-Barr virus, according to a later analysis. The study gave a list of 150 to 200 TCR beta chains associated with cytomegalovirus. Broadly in line with IMGT annotations, most TCR beta V segments showed up in productive rearrangements about 87% or about 30% of the time in an earlier analysis of around 550 of the donors. Cytomegalovirus status was reported to be diagnosed by the classifier with high specificity and sensitivity in both the original and validation cohorts. Because HLA typing was missing for some donors at each locus, association tests included only the typed subset. It was suggested by the authors that the approach could potentially be generalized to other disease states and immunological phenotypes. A later analysis found that TCR association rates varied across HLA loci, with DRB1 alleles showing the most associated TCRs and HLA-C alleles the fewest. A later analysis found that HLA-associated TCR beta chains were more clonally expanded and had lower generation probabilities than equally common non-associated chains. In vitro tests confirmed that three of the cytomegalovirus-associated TCR beta chains recognize cytomegalovirus antigens. A group of highly shared sequence variants was considered likely to be a technical artifact of the sequencing pipeline.

In total, 600 or so healthy bone marrow donors made up the cohort. All cohort members were sampled while nominally healthy, although unrecorded immune exposures were likely present. The donor tested CMV seronegative and was one of the 352 seronegative cohort members. A peripheral blood sample was provided by each donor, and peripheral blood mononuclear cells were used for TCR beta sequencing. Genomic DNA was extracted from the blood cell samples with the Qiagen DNeasy Blood Extraction Kit. Recombination joined TRBV7-2 with TRBJ2-3; 11 central bases correspond to TRBD2. Sequencing input: PBMCs. The clonotype was recovered from a female donor in good health and CMV-seronegative. The sequence in DNA is TGTGCCAGCAGCTTATCCCCCCCCTCTAGCGGGAGGACCCCAGATACGCAGTATTTT. Its product reads: CASSLSPPSSGRTPDTQYF.